This T cell receptor beta chain was captured by sequencing in a study of post-analysis software for immune sequencing data. Presence of unique molecular identifiers characterized the TCR beta cDNA libraries. One entry per CDR3 protein, called by TCRdb with MiXCR from the PCR reads. In the table there are roughly 410,000 distinct CDR3 sequences, around a third of which are singletons. Sequenced: blood. This receptor was obtained from a girl aged 5-17 years with multiple sclerosis.

In DNA, the CDR3 is TGTGCCAGCAGGCCAGGGGGAGGGTACGGGGGGAGCTCCTACAATGAGCAGTACTTC. Translated, it gives CASRPGGGYGGSSYNEQYF. This chain joins TRBV7-2 and TRBJ2-1; the D gene could be TRBD1 or TRBD2 (7 bases each). The J call may be wrong; the DNA end is better matched by TRBJ2-7. The CDR3 has 19 residues. Germline values: CDR1 SGHTA, CDR2 FQGNSA.